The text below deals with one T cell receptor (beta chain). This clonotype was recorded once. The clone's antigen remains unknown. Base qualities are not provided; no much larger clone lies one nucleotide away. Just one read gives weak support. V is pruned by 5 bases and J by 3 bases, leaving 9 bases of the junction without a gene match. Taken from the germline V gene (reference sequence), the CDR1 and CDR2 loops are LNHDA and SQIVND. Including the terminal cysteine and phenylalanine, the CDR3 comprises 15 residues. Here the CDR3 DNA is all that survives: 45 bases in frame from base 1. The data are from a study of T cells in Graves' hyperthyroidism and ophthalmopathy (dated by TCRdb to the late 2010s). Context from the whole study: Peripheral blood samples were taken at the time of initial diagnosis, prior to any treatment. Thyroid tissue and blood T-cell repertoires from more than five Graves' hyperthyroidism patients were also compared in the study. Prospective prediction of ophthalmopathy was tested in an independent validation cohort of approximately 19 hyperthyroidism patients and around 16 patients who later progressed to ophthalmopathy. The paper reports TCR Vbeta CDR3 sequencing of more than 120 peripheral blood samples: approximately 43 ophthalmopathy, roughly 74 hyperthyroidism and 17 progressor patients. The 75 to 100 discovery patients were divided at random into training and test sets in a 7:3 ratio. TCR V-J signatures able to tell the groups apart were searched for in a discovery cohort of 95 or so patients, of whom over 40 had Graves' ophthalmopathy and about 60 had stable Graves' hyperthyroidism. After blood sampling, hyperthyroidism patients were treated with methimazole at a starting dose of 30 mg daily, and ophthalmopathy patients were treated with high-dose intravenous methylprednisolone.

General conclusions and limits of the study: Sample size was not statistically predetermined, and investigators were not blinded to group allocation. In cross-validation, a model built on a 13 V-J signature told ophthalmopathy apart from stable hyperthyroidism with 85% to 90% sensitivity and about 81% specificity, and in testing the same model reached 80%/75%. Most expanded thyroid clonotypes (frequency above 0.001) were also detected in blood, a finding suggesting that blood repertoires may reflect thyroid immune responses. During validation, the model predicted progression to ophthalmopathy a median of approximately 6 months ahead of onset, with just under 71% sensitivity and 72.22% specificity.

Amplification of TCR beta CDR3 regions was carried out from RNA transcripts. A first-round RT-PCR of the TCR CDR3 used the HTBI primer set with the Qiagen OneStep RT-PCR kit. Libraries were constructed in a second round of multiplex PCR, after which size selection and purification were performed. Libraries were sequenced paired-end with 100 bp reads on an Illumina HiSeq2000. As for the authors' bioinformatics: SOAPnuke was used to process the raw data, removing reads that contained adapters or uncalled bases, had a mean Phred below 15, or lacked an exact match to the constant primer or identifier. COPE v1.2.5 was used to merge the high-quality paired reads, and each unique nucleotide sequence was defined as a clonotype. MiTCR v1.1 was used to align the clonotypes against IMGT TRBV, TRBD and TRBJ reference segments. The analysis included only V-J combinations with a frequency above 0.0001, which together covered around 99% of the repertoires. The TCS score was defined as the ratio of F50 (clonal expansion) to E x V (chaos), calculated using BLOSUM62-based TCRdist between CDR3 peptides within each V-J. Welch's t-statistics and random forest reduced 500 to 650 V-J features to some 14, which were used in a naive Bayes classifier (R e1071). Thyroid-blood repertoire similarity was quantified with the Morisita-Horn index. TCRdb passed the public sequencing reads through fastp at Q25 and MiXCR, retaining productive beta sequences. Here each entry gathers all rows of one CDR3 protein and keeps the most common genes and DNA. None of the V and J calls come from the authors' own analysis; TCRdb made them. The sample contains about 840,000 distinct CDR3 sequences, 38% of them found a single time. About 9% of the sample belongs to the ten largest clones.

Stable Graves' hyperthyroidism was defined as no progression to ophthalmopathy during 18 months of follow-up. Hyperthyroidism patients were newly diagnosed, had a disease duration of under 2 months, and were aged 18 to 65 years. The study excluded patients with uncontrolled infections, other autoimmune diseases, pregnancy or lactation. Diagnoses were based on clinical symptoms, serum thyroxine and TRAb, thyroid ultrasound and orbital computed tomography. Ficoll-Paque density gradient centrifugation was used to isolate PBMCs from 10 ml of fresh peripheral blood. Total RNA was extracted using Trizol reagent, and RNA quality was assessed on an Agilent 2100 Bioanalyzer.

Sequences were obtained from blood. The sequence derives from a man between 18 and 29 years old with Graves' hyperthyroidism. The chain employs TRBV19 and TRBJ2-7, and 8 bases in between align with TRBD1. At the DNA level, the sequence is TGTGCCAGTAGTCTTTCCGGGACAGGCCACTACGAGCAGTACTTC. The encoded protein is CASSLSGTGHYEQYF.